This T cell receptor (beta chain) was recorded in a study of cytomegalovirus exposure and HLA in healthy donors. Whole-study findings and limits: A later analysis showed TCR association rates differing by HLA locus, peaking at DRB1 and lowest at HLA-C. HLA allele associations emerged for about 16,000 TCR beta sequences in a later analysis, at 0.05 false discovery rate.

Details on this clone: As yet, its antigen is unknown.

Donors in the study were healthy people who gave bone marrow. It was with 60 Vbeta and 13 Jbeta primers that the PCR ran. How the authors handled the data: Later work found 65 million to 90 million unique TCR beta chains, with roughly 11 million shared. The protocol was immunoSEQ multiplex PCR, while the TCRdb copy is restricted to in-frame clones and leaves out a portion. The D gene and trimming were derived from the DNA, and the V and J assignments and clone size from that table. The specimen's table records approximately 110,000 clones. CDR3 length: 15 residues. Trimming at V came to 5 bases and at J to 1 base, leaving 4 bases not matched to a gene. Germline CDR1 SNHLY, CDR2 FYNNEI.

The TCR originated in a man between 40 and 49 years old in good health and CMV-seropositive. The specimen sequenced was PBMCs. The rearrangement links TRBV2 to TRBJ2-1; TRBD2 matches at 8 bases. DNA of the CDR3: TGTGCCAGCAGTCTAGCGGGCCCTTCCTACAATGAGCAGTTCTTC. This encodes CASSLAGPSYNEQFF.